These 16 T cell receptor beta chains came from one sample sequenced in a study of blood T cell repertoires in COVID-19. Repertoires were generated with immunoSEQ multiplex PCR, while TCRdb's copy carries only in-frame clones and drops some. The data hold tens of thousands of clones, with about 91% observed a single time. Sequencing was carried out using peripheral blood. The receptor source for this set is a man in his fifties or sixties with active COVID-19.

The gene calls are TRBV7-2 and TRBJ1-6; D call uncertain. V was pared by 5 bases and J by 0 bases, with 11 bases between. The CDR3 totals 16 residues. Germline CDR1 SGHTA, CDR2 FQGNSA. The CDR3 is CASSPGISSYNSPLHF. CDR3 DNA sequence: TGTGCCAGCAGCCCAGGCATTAGCTCCTATAATTCACCCCTCCACTTT.

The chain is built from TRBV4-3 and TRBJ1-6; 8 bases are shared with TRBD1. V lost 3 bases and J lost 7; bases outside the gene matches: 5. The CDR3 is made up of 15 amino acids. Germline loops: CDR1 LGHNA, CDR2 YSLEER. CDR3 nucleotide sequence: TGCGCCAGCAGCCAGGCACAGGGGGGAAATTCACCCCTCCACTTT. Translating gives CASSQAQGGNSPLHF.

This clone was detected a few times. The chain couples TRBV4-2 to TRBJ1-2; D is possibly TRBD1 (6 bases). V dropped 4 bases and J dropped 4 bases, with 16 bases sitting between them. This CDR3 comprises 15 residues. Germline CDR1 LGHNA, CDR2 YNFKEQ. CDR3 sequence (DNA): TGTGCCAGCAGCCCCCGACAGGAGGTATCCTATGGCTACACCTTC. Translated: CASSPRQEVSYGYTF.

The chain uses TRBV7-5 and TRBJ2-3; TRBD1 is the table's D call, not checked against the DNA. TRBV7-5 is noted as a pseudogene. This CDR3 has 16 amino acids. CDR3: CVRSSQQGPSTDTQYF. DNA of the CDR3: TGTGTCAGAAGCTCGCAACAGGGCCCCTCTACAGATACGCAGTATTTT.

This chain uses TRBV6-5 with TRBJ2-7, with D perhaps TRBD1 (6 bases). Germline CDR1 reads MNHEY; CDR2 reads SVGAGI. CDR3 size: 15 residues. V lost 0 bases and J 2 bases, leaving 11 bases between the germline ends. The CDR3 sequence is CASSYSRQAAYEQYF. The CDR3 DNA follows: TGTGCCAGCAGTTACTCTAGACAGGCAGCCTACGAGCAGTACTTC.

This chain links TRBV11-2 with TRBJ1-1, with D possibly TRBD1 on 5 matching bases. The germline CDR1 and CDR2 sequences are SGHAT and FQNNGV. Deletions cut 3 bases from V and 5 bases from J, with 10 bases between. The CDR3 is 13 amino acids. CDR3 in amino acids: CASSLGQGTEAFF. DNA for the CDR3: TGTGCCAGCAGCTTGGGCCAGGGAACTGAAGCTTTCTTT.

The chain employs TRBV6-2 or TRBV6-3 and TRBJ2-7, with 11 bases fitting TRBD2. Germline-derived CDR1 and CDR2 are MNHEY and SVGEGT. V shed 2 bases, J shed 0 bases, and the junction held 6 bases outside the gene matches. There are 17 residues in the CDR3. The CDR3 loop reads CASSYQASGGSSYEQYF. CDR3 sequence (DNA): TGTGCCAGCAGTTACCAGGCTAGCGGGGGGAGCTCCTACGAGCAGTACTTC.

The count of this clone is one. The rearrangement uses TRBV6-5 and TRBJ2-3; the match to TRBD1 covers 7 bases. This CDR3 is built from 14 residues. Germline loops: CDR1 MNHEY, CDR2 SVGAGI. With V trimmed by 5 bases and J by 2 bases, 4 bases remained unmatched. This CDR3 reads CASSPGTDTDTQYF. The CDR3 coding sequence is TGTGCCAGCAGTCCCGGGACAGACACAGATACGCAGTATTTT.

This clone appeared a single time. The CDR3 coding sequence is TGTGCCAGCTCACCAGACAGAATCCTCTCTGGAAACACCATATATTTT. It specifies CASSPDRILSGNTIYF. The chain recombines TRBV18 with TRBJ1-3; TRBD1 might be the D (5 bases). Germline V gives CDR1 KGHSH, CDR2 LQKENI. The CDR3 runs 16 residues. Trimming left V 2 bases short and J 0 bases short, with 11 bases between.

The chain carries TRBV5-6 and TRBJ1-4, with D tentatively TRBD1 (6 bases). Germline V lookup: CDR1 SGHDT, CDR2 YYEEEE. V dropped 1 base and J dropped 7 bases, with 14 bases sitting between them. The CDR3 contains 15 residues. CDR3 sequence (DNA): TGTGCCAGCAGCTTGCTGAGGGGAGGGGGTGAAAAACTGTTTTTT. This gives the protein CASSLLRGGGEKLFF.

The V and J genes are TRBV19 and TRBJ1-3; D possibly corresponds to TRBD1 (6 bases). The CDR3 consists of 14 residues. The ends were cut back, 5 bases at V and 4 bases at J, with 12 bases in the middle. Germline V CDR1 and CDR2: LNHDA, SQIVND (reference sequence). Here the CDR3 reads CASSHRVDGNTIYF. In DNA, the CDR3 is TGTGCCAGTAGTCACAGGGTAGACGGAAACACCATATATTTT.

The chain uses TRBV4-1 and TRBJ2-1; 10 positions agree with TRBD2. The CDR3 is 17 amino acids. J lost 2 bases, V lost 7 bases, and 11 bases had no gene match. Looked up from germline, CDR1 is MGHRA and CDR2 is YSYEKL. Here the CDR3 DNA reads TGCGCCAGCACCCCCAGACCTCTAGCGGGAGCCTACAATGAGCAGTTCTTC. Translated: CASTPRPLAGAYNEQFF.

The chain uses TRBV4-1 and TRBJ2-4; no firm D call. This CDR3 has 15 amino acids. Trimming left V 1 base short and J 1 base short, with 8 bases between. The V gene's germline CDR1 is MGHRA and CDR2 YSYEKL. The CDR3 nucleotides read TGCGCCAGCAGCCAAGGCCTGCGGGCCAAAAACATTCAGTACTTC. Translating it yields CASSQGLRAKNIQYF.

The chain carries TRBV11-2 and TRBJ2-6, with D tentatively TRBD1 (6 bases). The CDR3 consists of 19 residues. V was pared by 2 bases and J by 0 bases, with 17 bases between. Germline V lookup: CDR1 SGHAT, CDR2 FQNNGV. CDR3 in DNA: TGTGCCAGCAGCTTACGTGGTGGGGGCGCGAGCTCTGGGGCCAACGTCCTGACTTTC. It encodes CASSLRGGGASSGANVLTF.

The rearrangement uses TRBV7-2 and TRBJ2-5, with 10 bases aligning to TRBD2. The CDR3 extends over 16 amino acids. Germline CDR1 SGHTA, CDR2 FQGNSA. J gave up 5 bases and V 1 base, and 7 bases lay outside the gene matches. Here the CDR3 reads CASSLDIAGGWETQYF. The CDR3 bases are TGTGCCAGCAGCTTAGACATAGCGGGAGGCTGGGAGACCCAGTACTTC.

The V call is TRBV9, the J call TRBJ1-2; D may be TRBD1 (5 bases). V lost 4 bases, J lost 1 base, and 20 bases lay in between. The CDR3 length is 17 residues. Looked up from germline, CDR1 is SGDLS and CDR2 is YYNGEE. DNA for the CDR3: TGTGCCAGCAGCCATACGCTGACAGAGACTGATAACTATGGCTACACCTTC. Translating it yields CASSHTLTETDNYGYTF.